This TCR beta chain was identified during a study of T-cell memory formation after mild COVID-19. General study results and limits: Whether day 37 second-wave clones are SARS-CoV-2-specific was not confirmed.

V was pared by 5 bases and J by 0 bases, with 11 bases between. From germline, CDR1 is LGHNA and CDR2 YSLEER. This CDR3 region has 15 residues. TCRdb recomputed calls from the 5' RACE reads with MiXCR, one row per CDR3 protein. The sample contains roughly 86,000 distinct CDR3 sequences, over 12% of which appear only once. Comment on this clonotype: Its antigen is undetermined.

This chain links TRBV4-3 with TRBJ2-4; D may be TRBD1 (6 bases). Specimen: PBMCs or a T cell subset sorted from them (not recorded which). This receptor was identified in a man between 18 and 35 years old who had mild COVID-19 (a few samples of this study predate the infection). Cell type and time point are not known. CDR3 sequence (DNA): TGCGCCAGCAGCTCACTGGACAGAGCCAAAAACATTCAGTACTTC. Amino acid sequence: CASSSLDRAKNIQYF.